This T cell receptor (beta chain) was recovered during a study of shared clonotypes between healthy human individuals. Overall study findings and caveats: Sequencing depth was expected to affect clonotype sharing among donors. What naive subsets generally showed was a larger estimated richness than memory subsets showed. Blood was the sole source, and tissue repertoires probably differ.

CD4+ cells were split into CD45RA+ naive and CD45RA-negative memory subsets. Turning to this clone: Its target is unknown.

Only in-frame clones appear in the TCRdb table, and some are missing; sequencing was by immunoSEQ multiplex PCR. The table includes 2,100,000 or so clones, approximately 96% detected once. Germline CDR1 reads SGHRS; CDR2 reads YFSETQ. This CDR3 has 16 residues. V lost 4 bases, J lost 0 bases, and 13 bases lay in between. Sample: naive CD4+ T cells sorted from blood. Specified subset: CD45RA+ positively selected. The chain links TRBV5-1 to TRBJ2-2, with a weak D call TRBD2 (7 bases). The TCR was taken from a man in his late teens or twenties in good health. The chain's CDR3 is CASSVGGPSNTGELFF. In DNA, the CDR3 is TGCGCCAGCAGCGTGGGGGGGCCGTCGAACACCGGGGAGCTGTTTTTT. The full variable domain, completed using reference TRBV5-1 and TRBJ2-2, is KAGVTQTPRYLIKTRGQQVTLSCSPISGHRSVSWYQQTPGQGLQFLFEYFSETQRNKGNFPGRFSGRQFSNSRSEMNVSTLELGDSALYLCASSVGGPSNTGELFFGEGSRLTVL.